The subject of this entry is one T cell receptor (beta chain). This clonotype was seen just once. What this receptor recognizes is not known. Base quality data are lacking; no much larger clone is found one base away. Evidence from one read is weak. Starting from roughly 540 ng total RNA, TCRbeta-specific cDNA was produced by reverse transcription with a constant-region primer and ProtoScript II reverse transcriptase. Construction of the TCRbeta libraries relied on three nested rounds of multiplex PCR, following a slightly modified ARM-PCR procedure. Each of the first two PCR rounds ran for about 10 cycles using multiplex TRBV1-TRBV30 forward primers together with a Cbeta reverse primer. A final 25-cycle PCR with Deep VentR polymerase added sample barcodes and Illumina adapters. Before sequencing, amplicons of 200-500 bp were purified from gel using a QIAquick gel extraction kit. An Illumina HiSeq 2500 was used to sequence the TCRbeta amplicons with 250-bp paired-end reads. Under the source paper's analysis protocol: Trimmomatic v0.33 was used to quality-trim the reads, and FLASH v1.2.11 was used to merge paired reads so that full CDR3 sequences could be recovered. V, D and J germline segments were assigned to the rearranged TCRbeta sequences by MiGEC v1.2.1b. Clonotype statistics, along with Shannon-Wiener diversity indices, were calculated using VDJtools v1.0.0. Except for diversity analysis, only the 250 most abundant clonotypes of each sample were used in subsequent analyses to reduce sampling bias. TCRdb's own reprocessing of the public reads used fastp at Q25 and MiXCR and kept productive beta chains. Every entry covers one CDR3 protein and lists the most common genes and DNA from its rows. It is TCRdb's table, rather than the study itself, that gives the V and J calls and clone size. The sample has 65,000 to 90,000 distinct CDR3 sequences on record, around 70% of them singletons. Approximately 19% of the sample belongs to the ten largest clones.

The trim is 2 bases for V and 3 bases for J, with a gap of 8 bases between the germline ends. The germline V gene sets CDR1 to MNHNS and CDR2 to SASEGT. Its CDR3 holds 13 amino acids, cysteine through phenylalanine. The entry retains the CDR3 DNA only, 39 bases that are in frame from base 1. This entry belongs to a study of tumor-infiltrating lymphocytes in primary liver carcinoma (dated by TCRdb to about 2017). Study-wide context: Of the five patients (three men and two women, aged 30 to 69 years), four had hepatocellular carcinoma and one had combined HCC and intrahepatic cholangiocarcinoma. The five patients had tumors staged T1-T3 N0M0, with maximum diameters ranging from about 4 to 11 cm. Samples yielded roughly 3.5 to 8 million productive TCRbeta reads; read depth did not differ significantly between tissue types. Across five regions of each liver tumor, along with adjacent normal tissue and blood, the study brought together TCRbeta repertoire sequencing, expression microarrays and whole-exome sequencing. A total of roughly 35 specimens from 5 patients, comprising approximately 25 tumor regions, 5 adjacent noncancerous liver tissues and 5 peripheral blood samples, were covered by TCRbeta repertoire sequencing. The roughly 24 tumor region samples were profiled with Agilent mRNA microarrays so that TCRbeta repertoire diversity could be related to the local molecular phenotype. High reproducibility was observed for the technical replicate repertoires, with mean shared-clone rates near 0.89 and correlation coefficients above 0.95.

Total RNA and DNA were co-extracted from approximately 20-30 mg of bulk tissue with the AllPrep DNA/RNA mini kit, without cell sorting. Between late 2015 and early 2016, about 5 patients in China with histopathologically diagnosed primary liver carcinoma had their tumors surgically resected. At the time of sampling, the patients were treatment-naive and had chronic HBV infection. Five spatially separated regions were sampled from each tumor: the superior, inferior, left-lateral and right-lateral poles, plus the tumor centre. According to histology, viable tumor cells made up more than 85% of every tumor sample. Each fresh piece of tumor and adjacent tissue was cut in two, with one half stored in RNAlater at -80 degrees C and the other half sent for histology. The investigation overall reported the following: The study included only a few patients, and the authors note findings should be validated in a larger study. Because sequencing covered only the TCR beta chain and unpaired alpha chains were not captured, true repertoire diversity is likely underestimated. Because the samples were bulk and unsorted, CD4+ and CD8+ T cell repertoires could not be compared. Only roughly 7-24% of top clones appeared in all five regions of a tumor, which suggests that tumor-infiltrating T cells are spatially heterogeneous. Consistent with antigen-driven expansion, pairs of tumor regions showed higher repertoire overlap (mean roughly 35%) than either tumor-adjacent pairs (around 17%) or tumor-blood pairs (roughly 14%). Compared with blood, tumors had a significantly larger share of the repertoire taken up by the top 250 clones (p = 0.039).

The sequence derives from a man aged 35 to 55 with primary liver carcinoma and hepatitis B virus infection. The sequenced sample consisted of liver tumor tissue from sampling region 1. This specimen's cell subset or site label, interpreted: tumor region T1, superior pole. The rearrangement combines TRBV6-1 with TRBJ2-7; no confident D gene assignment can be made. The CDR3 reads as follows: CASSEQVIYEQYF. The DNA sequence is TGTGCCAGCAGTGAACAGGTTATCTACGAGCAGTACTTC.